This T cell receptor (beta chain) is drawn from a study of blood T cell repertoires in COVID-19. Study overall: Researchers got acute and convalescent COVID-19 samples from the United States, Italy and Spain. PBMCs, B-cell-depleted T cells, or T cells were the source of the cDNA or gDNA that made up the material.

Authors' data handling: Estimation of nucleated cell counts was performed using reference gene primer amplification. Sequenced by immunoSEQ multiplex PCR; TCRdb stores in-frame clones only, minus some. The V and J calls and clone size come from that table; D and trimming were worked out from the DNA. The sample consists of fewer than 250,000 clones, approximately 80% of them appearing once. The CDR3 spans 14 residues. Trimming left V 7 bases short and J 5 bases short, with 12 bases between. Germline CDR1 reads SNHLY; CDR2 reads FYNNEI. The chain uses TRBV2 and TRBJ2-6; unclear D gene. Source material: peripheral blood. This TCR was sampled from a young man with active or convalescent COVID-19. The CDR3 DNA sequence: TGTGCCAGCATTGTACCGCTACGGGCCAACGTCCTGACTTTC. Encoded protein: CASIVPLRANVLTF.